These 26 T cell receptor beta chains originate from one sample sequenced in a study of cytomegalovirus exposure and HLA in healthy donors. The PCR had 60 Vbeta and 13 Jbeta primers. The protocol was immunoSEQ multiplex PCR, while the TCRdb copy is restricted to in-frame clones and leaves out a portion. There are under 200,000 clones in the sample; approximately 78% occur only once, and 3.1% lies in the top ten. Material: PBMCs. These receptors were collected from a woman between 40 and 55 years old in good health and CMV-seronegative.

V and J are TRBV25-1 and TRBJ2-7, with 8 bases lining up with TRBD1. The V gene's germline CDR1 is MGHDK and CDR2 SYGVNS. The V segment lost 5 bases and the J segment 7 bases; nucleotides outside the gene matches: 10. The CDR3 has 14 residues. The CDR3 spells CASSSPGQGREQYF. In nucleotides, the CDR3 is TGTGCCAGCAGTTCTCCCGGACAGGGCAGGGAGCAGTACTTC.

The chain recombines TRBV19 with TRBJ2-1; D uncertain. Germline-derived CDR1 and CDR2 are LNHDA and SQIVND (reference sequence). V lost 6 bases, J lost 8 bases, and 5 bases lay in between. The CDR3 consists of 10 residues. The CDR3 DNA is TGTGCCAGTAGACGCGATGAGCAGTTCTTC. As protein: CASRRDEQFF.

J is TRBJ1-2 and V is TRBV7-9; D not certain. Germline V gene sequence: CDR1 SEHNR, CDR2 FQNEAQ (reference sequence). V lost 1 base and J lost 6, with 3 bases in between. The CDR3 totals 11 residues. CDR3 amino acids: CASSLVDGYTF. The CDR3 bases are TGTGCCAGCAGCTTAGTCGATGGCTACACCTTC.

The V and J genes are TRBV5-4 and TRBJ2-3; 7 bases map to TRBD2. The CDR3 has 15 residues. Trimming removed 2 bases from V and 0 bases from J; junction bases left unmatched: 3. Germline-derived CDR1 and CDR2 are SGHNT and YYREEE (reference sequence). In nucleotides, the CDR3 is TGTGCCAGCAGCTTCCCAGCGGGGAGCACAGATACGCAGTATTTT. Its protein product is CASSFPAGSTDTQYF.

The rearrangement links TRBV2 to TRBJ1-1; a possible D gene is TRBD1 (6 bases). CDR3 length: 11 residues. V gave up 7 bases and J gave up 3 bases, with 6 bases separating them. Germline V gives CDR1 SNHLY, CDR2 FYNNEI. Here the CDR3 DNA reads TGTGCCAGCACAGGGGACACTGAAGCTTTCTTT. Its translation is CASTGDTEAFF. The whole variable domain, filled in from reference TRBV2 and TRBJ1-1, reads EPEVTQTPSHQVTQMGQEVILRCVPISNHLYFYWYRQILGQKVEFLVSFYNNEISEKSEIFDDQFSVERPDGSNFTLKIRSTKLEDSAMYFCASTGDTEAFFGQGTRLTVV.

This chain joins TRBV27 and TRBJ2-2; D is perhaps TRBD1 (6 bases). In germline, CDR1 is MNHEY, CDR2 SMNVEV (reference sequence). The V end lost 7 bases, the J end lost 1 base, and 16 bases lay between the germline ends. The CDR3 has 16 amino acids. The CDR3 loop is CASTSIDRLNTGELFF. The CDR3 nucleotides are TGTGCCAGCACCTCTATTGACAGGCTGAACACCGGGGAGCTGTTTTTT.

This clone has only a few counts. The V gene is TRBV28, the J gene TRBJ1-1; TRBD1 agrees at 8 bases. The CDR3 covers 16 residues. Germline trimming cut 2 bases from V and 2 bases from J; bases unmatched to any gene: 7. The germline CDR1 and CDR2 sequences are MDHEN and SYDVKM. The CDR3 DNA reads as TGTGCCAGCAGTTTAACCGGGACAGGATTAAACACTGAAGCTTTCTTT. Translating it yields CASSLTGTGLNTEAFF.

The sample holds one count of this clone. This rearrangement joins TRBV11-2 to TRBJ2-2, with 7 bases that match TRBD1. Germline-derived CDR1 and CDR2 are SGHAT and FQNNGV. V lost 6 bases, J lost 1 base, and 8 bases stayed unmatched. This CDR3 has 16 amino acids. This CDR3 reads CASRPLGTVNTGELFF. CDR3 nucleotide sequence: TGTGCCAGCAGACCCCTCGGGACAGTGAACACCGGGGAGCTGTTTTTT.

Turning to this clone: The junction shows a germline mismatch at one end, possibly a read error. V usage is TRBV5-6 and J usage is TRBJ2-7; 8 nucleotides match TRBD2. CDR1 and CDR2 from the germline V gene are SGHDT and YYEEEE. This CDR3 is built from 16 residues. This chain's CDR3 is CASSLLSGGGFYERYF. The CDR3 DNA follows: TGTGCCAGCAGCTTACTAAGCGGCGGGGGGTTCTACGAGCGGTACTTC.

The CDR3 here is CASSQGTGANYGYTF. CDR3 DNA: TGTGCCAGCAGCCAAGGGACAGGGGCTAACTATGGCTACACCTTC. The chain combines TRBV14 with TRBJ1-2; 9 bases are a match to TRBD1. After removal of 1 base from V and 0 bases from J, the junction contained 0 bases not matched to a gene. The CDR3 totals 15 residues. Germline CDR1 reads SGHDN; CDR2 reads FVKESK.

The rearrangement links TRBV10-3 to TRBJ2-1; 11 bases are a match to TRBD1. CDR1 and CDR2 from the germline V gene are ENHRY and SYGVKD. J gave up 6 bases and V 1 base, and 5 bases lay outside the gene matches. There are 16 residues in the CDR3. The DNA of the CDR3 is TGTGCCATCAGTGAGTGGGGGACAGGGGGGGTCAATGAGCAGTTCTTC. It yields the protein CAISEWGTGGVNEQFF.

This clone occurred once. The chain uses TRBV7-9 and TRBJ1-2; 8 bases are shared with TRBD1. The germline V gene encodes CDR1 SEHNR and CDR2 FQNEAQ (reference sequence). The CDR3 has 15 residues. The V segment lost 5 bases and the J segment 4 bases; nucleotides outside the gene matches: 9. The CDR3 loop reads CASSDDRGQGYGYTF. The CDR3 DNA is TGTGCCAGCAGCGACGACAGGGGTCAGGGCTATGGCTACACCTTC. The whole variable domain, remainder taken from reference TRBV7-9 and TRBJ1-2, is DTGVSQNPRHKITKRGQNVTFRCDPISEHNRLYWYRQTLGQGPEFLTYFQNEAQLEKSRLLSDRFSAERPKGSFSTLEIQRTEQGDSAMYLCASSDDRGQGYGYTFGSGTRLTVV.

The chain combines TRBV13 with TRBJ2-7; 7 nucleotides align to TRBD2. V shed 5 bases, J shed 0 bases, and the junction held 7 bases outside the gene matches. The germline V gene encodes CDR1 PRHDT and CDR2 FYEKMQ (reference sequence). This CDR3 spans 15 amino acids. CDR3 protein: CASSRSGVSSYEQYF. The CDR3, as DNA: TGTGCCAGCAGCAGGAGCGGGGTAAGCTCCTACGAGCAGTACTTC.

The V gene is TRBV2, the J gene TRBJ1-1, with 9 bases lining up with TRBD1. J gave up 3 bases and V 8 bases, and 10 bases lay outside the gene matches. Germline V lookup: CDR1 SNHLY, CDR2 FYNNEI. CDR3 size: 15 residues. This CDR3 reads CASGLLGTGHTEAFF. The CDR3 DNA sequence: TGTGCCAGCGGGCTTCTTGGGACAGGGCACACTGAAGCTTTCTTT.

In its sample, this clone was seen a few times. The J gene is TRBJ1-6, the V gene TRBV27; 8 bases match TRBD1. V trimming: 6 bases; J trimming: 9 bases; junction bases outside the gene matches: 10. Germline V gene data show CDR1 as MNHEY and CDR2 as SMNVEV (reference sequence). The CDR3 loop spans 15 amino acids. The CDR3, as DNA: TGTGCCAGCAGCGGACAGGGCATAGAAGGTTCACCCCTCCACTTT. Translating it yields CASSGQGIEGSPLHF.

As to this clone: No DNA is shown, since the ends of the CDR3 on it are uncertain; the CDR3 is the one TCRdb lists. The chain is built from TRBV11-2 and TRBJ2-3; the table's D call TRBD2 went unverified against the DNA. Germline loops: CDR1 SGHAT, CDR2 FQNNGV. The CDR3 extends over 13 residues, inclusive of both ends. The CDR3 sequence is CASSLVGSGSVYF.

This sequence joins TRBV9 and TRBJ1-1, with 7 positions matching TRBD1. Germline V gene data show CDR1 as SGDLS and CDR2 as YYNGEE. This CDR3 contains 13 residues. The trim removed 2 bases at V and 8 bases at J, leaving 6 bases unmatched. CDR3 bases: TGTGCCAGCAGCGTCGACAGGGTTCAGGAAGCTTTCTTT. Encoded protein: CASSVDRVQEAFF. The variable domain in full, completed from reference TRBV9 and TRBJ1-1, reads DSGVTQTPKHLITATGQRVTLRCSPRSGDLSVYWYQQSLDQGLQFLIQYYNGEERAKGNILERFSAQQFPDLHSELNLSSLELGDSALYFCASSVDRVQEAFFGQGTRLTVV.

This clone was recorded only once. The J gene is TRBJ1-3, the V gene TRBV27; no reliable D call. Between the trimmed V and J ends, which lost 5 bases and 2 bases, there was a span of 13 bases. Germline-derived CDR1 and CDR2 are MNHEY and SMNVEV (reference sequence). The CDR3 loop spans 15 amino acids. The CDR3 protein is CASSKGGSAGNTIYF. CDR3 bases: TGTGCCAGCAGTAAAGGAGGATCCGCTGGAAACACCATATATTTT.

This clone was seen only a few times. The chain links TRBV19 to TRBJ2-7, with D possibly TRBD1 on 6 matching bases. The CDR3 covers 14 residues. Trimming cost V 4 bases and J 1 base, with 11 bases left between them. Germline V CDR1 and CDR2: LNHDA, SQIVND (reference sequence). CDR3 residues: CASSTVTGSYEQYF. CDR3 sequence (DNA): TGTGCCAGTAGTACCGTGACAGGTTCCTACGAGCAGTACTTC.

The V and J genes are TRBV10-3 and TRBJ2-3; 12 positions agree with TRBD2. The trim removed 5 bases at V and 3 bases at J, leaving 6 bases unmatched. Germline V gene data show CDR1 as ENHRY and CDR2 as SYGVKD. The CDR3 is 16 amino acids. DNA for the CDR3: TGTGCCATCAGTACCACTAGCGGGGGGCCTACAGATACGCAGTATTTT. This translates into CAISTTSGGPTDTQYF.

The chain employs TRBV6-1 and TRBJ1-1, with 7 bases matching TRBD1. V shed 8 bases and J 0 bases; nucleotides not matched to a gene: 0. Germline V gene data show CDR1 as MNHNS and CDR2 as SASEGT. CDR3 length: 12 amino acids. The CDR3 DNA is TGTGCCAGCGACAGGGTGAACACTGAAGCTTTCTTT. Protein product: CASDRVNTEAFF.

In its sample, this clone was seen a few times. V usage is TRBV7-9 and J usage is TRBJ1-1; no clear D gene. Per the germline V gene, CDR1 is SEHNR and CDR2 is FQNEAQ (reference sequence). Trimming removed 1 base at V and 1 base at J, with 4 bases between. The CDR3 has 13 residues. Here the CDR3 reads CASSLVGNTEAFF. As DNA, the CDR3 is TGTGCCAGCAGCTTAGTCGGGAACACTGAAGCTTTCTTT.

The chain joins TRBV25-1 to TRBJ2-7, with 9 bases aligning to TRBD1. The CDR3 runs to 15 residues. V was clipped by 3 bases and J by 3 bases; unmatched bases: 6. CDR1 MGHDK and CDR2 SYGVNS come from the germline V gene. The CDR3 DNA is TGTGCCAGCAGTGAGTGGACAGGGGTAAACTACGAGCAGTACTTC. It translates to CASSEWTGVNYEQYF.

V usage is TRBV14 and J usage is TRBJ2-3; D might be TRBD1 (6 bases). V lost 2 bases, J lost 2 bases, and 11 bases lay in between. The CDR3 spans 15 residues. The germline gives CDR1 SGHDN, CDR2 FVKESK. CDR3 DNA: TGTGCCAGCAGCCAACAGGGGCTTTACACAGATACGCAGTATTTT. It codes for CASSQQGLYTDTQYF.

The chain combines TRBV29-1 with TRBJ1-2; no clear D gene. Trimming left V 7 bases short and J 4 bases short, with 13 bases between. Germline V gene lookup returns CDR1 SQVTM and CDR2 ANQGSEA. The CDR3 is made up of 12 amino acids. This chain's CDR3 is CSARIGGYGYTF. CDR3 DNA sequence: TGCAGCGCCCGGATTGGAGGCTATGGCTACACCTTC.

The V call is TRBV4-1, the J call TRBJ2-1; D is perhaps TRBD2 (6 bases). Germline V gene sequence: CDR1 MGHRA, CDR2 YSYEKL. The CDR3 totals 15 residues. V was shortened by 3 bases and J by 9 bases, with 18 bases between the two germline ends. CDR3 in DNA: TGCGCCAGCAGCCATAAAAGAGGGGAGGAAGCTGAGCAGTTCTTC. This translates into CASSHKRGEEAEQFF.